This passage covers 32 T cell receptor beta chains from one sample sequenced in a study of control samples from healthy donors and cancer patients. Sequenced by immunoSEQ multiplex PCR; TCRdb stores in-frame clones only, minus some. Here the sample spans 90,000 or so clones, about 88% being singletons. The sequencing input was blood. The source is a woman in her fifties or sixties in good health.

The chain uses TRBV7-9 and TRBJ1-6; D unclear. The CDR3 length is 15 residues. CDR1 is SEHNR, CDR2 FQNEAQ, per germline (reference sequence). Trimming shortened V by 1 base and J by 8 bases, and 12 bases separated the two germline ends. The CDR3 bases are TGTGCCAGCAGCTTAGATTCGGGGAGGGATTCACCCCTCCACTTT. Its translation: CASSLDSGRDSPLHF.

CDR3 amino acids: CASSAGVFNSPLHF. The CDR3 DNA reads as TGTGCCAGCAGCGCAGGGGTTTTTAATTCACCCCTCCACTTT. The rearrangement uses TRBV9 and TRBJ1-6; D is possibly TRBD1 (6 bases). This CDR3 comprises 14 residues. Germline values: CDR1 SGDLS, CDR2 YYNGEE. Between the trimmed V and J ends, which lost 3 bases and 6 bases, there was a span of 10 bases.

This clone was counted once. J is TRBJ1-5 and V is TRBV19, with TRBD1 identical over 11 bases. The CDR3 sequence is 16 residues long. V lost 3 bases, J lost 2 bases, and 3 bases stayed unmatched. In germline, CDR1 is LNHDA, CDR2 SQIVND (reference sequence). CDR3 nucleotide sequence: TGTGCCAGTAGTATGGGGACAGGGGGAGGCAATCAGCCCCAGCATTTT. As protein: CASSMGTGGGNQPQHF. Filled out from reference TRBV19 and TRBJ1-5, the complete variable domain reads DGGITQSPKYLFRKEGQNVTLSCEQNLNHDAMYWYRQDPGQGLRLIYYSQIVNDFQKGDIAEGYSVSREKKESFPLTVTSAQKNPTAFYLCASSMGTGGGNQPQHFGDGTRLSIL.

The chain recombines TRBV7-2 with TRBJ1-1; TRBD1 matches at 8 bases. Trimming removed 5 bases from V and 4 bases from J; junction bases left unmatched: 3. This CDR3 has 13 amino acids. CDR1 and CDR2 (germline): SGHTA, FQGNSA. CDR3 region: CASSRTGRTEAFF. The DNA of the CDR3 is TGTGCCAGCAGCCGGACAGGGCGCACTGAAGCTTTCTTT.

The chain joins TRBV4-3 to TRBJ2-7; 8 nucleotides match TRBD2. This CDR3 contains 14 residues. CDR1 and CDR2 (germline): LGHNA, YSLEER. Trimming cost V 5 bases and J 3 bases; bases outside gene matches: 6. The DNA of the CDR3 is TGCGCCAGCAGCAAGGGCGGGGGGAACTACGAGCAGTACTTC. This translates into CASSKGGGNYEQYF.

The genes are TRBV28 and TRBJ1-2, with D perhaps matching TRBD1 (6 bases). This CDR3 comprises 13 residues. Germline V gene sequence: CDR1 MDHEN, CDR2 SYDVKM. V lost 8 bases, J lost 8 bases, and 18 bases lay in between. In DNA form, the CDR3 reads TGTGCCAGCCAACTACAGGGTACTGACGGCTACACCTTC. Translating it yields CASQLQGTDGYTF.

The chain couples TRBV12-5 to TRBJ2-5; D may match TRBD1 or TRBD2 (5 bases each). This CDR3 region has 13 residues. With 1 base removed from V and 5 bases from J, the gap between germline ends came to 8 bases. The V gene's germline CDR1 is LGHNT and CDR2 FRNRAP. CDR3 sequence: CASGLGGGETQYF. The CDR3 bases are TGTGCTAGTGGTTTGGGGGGCGGGGAGACCCAGTACTTC. The full variable domain, completed using reference TRBV12-5 and TRBJ2-5, is DARVTQTPRHKVTEMGQEVTMRCQPILGHNTVFWYRQTMMQGLELLAYFRNRAPLDDSGMPKDRFSAEMPDATLATLKIQPSEPRDSAVYFCASGLGGGETQYFGPGTRLLVL.

Here the CDR3 reads CASSFIFENTEAFF. In nucleotides, the CDR3 is TGTGCCAGCAGCTTCATTTTCGAGAACACTGAAGCTTTCTTT. The chain couples TRBV5-6 to TRBJ1-1, with unresolved D. Germline V gene lookup returns CDR1 SGHDT and CDR2 YYEEEE. This CDR3 contains 14 residues. The V end was cut by 2 bases, the J end by 1 base, with 9 bases between.

This chain uses TRBV4-2 with TRBJ2-7; the match to TRBD2 covers 11 bases. Germline V gene sequence: CDR1 LGHNA, CDR2 YNFKEQ. The junction had 10 bases not matched to a gene; V was cut back by 0 bases and J by 3 bases. The CDR3 covers 18 residues. DNA of the CDR3: TGTGCCAGCAGCCAAGATGTTAGCGGGGGGGCAAAGGTCTACGAGCAGTACTTC. Translating gives CASSQDVSGGAKVYEQYF.

The chain combines TRBV27 with TRBJ1-1; 9 bases agree with TRBD1. The CDR3 sequence is 15 residues long. Per germline, CDR1 MNHEY and CDR2 SMNVEV (reference sequence). V gave up 3 bases and J gave up 2 bases; unmatched junction bases: 4. The CDR3: CASSFSDRGNTEAFF. The CDR3 region has the DNA TGTGCCAGCAGTTTCTCGGACAGGGGAAACACTGAAGCTTTCTTT.

This chain joins TRBV19 and TRBJ1-4; 10 nucleotides align to TRBD1. With 5 bases clipped from V and 8 bases from J, the junction kept 8 bases outside the gene matches. Germline loops: CDR1 LNHDA, CDR2 SQIVND (reference sequence). The CDR3 loop spans 15 amino acids. The CDR3 is CASSPRDRGFEKLFF. Written as DNA, the CDR3 is TGTGCCAGTAGTCCCCGGGACAGGGGATTCGAAAAACTGTTTTTT.

CDR3 amino acids: CASSGWTVATNEKLFF. Written as DNA, the CDR3 is TGTGCCAGCAGCGGCTGGACGGTCGCAACTAATGAAAAACTGTTTTTT. The chain carries TRBV7-9 and TRBJ1-4; D gene uncertain. The V gene lost 5 bases and the J gene lost 0 bases, with 13 bases spanning the gap. Per germline, CDR1 SEHNR and CDR2 FQNEAQ (reference sequence). The CDR3 is 16 amino acids.

This rearrangement joins TRBV6-5 to TRBJ1-5, with 7 bases lining up with TRBD1. The CDR3 runs 14 residues. V was clipped by 6 bases and J by 3 bases; unmatched bases: 5. From germline, CDR1 is MNHEY and CDR2 SVGAGI. The DNA for the CDR3 is TGTGCCAGCAGCCCCGGGACAGTCAATCAGCCCCAGCATTTT. This sequence encodes CASSPGTVNQPQHF.

This chain uses TRBV7-3 with TRBJ2-2; 9 bases map to TRBD2. This CDR3 is 15 amino acids long. The ends lost 1 base at V and 7 bases at J; junction bases unmatched: 4. Germline V gene lookup returns CDR1 SGHTA and CDR2 FQGTGA. The CDR3 DNA reads as TGTGCCAGCAGCTTAAGTAGCGGGAGTATCGGGGAGCTGTTTTTT. This gives the protein CASSLSSGSIGELFF.

The gene calls are TRBV23-1 and TRBJ2-1; 10 bases are shared with TRBD1. TRBV23-1 is placed among ORFs of uncertain function. The CDR3 runs to 14 residues. Unmatched junction bases numbered 7, after V lost 7 bases and J lost 7 bases. The CDR3: CASTPGQGDNEQFF. The DNA for the CDR3 is TGCGCCAGCACCCCCGGACAGGGGGATAATGAGCAGTTCTTC.

The gene calls are TRBV5-4 and TRBJ2-5; TRBD1 might be the D (6 bases). V lost 2 bases and J 5 bases, leaving 16 bases between the germline ends. Per germline, CDR1 SGHNT and CDR2 YYREEE (reference sequence). This CDR3 has 15 residues. Here the CDR3 reads CASSFTVGQMETQYF. The CDR3 DNA sequence: TGTGCCAGCAGCTTCACAGTGGGACAAATGGAGACCCAGTACTTC.

CDR3 residues: CASSQDPSGGADSSYEQYF. The CDR3 coding sequence is TGCGCCAGCAGCCAAGATCCTAGCGGGGGGGCCGATTCCTCCTACGAGCAGTACTTC. The chain joins TRBV4-3 to TRBJ2-7; TRBD2 matches 12 bases. Germline V gives CDR1 LGHNA, CDR2 YSLEER. Losses at the gene ends were 0 bases for V and 0 bases for J; bases not matched to a gene: 9. The CDR3 length is 19 residues.

As concerns this clone: The sample holds other DNA sequences that translate to the same CDR3. The chain links TRBV9 to TRBJ2-5; 9 bases are a match to TRBD2. The junction had 3 bases not matched to a gene; V was cut back by 3 bases and J by 3 bases. Germline V gene lookup returns CDR1 SGDLS and CDR2 YYNGEE. CDR3 length equals 14 residues. The CDR3 reads CASSALAGEETQYF. The DNA of the CDR3 is TGTGCCAGCAGCGCCTTAGCGGGAGAAGAGACCCAGTACTTC.

The chain links TRBV5-4 to TRBJ1-4, with D unclear. The length of the CDR3 is 14 residues. V was cut by 1 base and J by 8 bases, with 12 bases left in between. Germline loops: CDR1 SGHNT, CDR2 YYREEE (reference sequence). The CDR3 region is CASSLPGGNEKLFF. The CDR3 DNA reads TGTGCCAGCAGCTTGCCCGGCGGGAACGAAAAACTGTTTTTT.

The chain combines TRBV19 with TRBJ2-2; 7 bases align to TRBD1. Losses at the gene ends were 6 bases for V and 6 bases for J; bases not matched to a gene: 10. CDR1 is LNHDA, CDR2 SQIVND, per germline (reference sequence). This CDR3 region has 15 residues. The CDR3 nucleotides read TGTGCCAGTAGGCCCAGTACAGGGGTCCCCGGGGAGCTGTTTTTT. Translation gives CASRPSTGVPGELFF.

Of note for this clone: Distinct nucleotide sequences in the sample also encode this CDR3. The CDR3 reads CASSLGTVAGSDNYGYTF. CDR3 bases: TGTGCCAGCAGCCTAGGGACAGTAGCTGGAAGCGATAACTATGGCTACACCTTC. V gene TRBV11-3 combines with J gene TRBJ1-2; 7 bases line up with TRBD1. V gave up 5 bases and J gave up 1 base; unmatched junction bases: 16. Germline V lookup: CDR1 SGHNT, CDR2 YENEEA. CDR3 size: 18 residues.

The chain links TRBV19 to TRBJ1-5; 7 nucleotides align to TRBD1. The CDR3 sequence is 19 residues long. Unmatched junction bases numbered 15, after V lost 4 bases and J lost 0 bases. Germline V gene lookup returns CDR1 LNHDA and CDR2 SQIVND (reference sequence). The CDR3 is CASSTTRDSLYYSNQPQHF. For the CDR3, the DNA is TGTGCCAGTAGTACAACCCGGGACAGCCTTTATTATAGCAATCAGCCCCAGCATTTT. The full variable domain, in which reference TRBV19 and TRBJ1-5 provide the parts outside the CDR3, is DGGITQSPKYLFRKEGQNVTLSCEQNLNHDAMYWYRQDPGQGLRLIYYSQIVNDFQKGDIAEGYSVSREKKESFPLTVTSAQKNPTAFYLCASSTTRDSLYYSNQPQHFGDGTRLSIL.

J is TRBJ1-1 and V is TRBV5-6; the match to TRBD1 covers 9 bases. The V segment lost 4 bases and the J segment 2 bases; nucleotides outside the gene matches: 9. The CDR3 is made up of 16 amino acids. Germline lookup yields CDR1 SGHDT and CDR2 YYEEEE. The CDR3 loop reads CASSQGTGRTNTEAFF. CDR3 sequence (DNA): TGTGCCAGCAGCCAGGGGACAGGGAGAACTAACACTGAAGCTTTCTTT.

The V and J genes are TRBV9 and TRBJ2-3; D is unresolved. Trimming left V 4 bases short and J 6 bases short, with 6 bases between. In germline, CDR1 is SGDLS, CDR2 YYNGEE. This CDR3 spans 11 amino acids. CDR3 amino acids: CASSKQDTQYF. CDR3 in DNA: TGTGCCAGCAGCAAACAGGATACGCAGTATTTT.

The chain couples TRBV11-1 to TRBJ1-4, with TRBD1 matching 8 bases. In germline, CDR1 is SGHAT, CDR2 FQDESV (reference sequence). This CDR3 spans 15 amino acids. The V gene end was trimmed by 2 bases and the J gene end by 8 bases; junction bases not matched to a gene: 7. The DNA for the CDR3 is TGTGCCAGCAGCTTACAGGGGGCGCTTCGAGAAAAACTGTTTTTT. Its translation: CASSLQGALREKLFF.

This sequence joins TRBV7-3 and TRBJ2-3; D not resolved. The V gene lost 0 bases and the J gene lost 2 bases, with 9 bases spanning the gap. The CDR3 contains 15 residues. CDR1 is SGHTA and CDR2 is FQGTGA in the germline V gene. The CDR3 protein is CASSLTKVPTDTQYF. The CDR3 DNA reads TGTGCCAGCAGCTTAACGAAGGTTCCCACAGATACGCAGTATTTT.

V gene TRBV15 combines with J gene TRBJ1-1; 9 nucleotides align to TRBD1. Per the germline V gene, CDR1 is LNHNV and CDR2 is YYDKDF (reference sequence). The CDR3 spans 15 residues. V dropped 5 bases and J dropped 7; count of bases not matched to a gene: 11. CDR3 coding DNA: TGTGCCACCAGCGCCCCCGGGACAGGGTGGGGTGAAGCTTTCTTT. Amino acid sequence: CATSAPGTGWGEAFF.

V gene TRBV28 combines with J gene TRBJ1-2; D might be TRBD1 (5 bases). Trimming removed 5 bases at V and 4 bases at J, with 11 bases between. Germline lookup yields CDR1 MDHEN and CDR2 SYDVKM. The CDR3 runs to 13 residues. Here the CDR3 reads CASSRGISYGYTF. The CDR3 coding sequence is TGTGCCAGCAGTCGGGGGATTTCCTATGGCTACACCTTC.

The chain combines TRBV9 with TRBJ1-2, with 11 positions matching TRBD1. Germline trimming cut 2 bases from V and 3 bases from J; bases unmatched to any gene: 6. The CDR3 length is 16 residues. Germline loops: CDR1 SGDLS, CDR2 YYNGEE. As DNA, the CDR3 is TGTGCCAGCAGCGTCGGACAGGGGGCTGTTTACTATGGCTACACCTTC. Translated, it gives CASSVGQGAVYYGYTF.

The rearrangement uses TRBV7-8 and TRBJ2-1, with 10 bases fitting TRBD2. Germline V CDR1 and CDR2: SGHVS, FQNEAQ. With V trimmed by 3 bases and J by 7 bases, 6 bases remained unmatched. The CDR3 totals 15 residues. CDR3 amino acids: CASSLGLARPNEQFF. CDR3 DNA sequence: TGTGCCAGCAGCTTGGGACTAGCGCGTCCAAATGAGCAGTTCTTC.

This chain connects TRBV15 to TRBJ2-2, with 8 bases lining up with TRBD1. From germline, CDR1 is LNHNV and CDR2 YYDKDF (reference sequence). V gave up 4 bases and J gave up 4 bases; unmatched junction bases: 2. CDR3 length: 14 residues. The DNA for the CDR3 is TGTGCCACCAGCAAGACAGGGGTCACCGGGGAGCTGTTTTTT. It encodes CATSKTGVTGELFF.

The genes are TRBV29-1 and TRBJ1-2, with unresolved D. Trimming shortened V by 1 base and J by 1 base, and 16 bases separated the two germline ends. This CDR3 contains 16 residues. From germline, CDR1 is SQVTM and CDR2 ANQGSEA. The CDR3 reads CSVEGSRSGNNYGYTF. DNA of the CDR3: TGCAGCGTTGAAGGGAGCCGGTCGGGAAATAACTATGGCTACACCTTC.